This paragraph covers one T cell receptor (beta chain) sequence. This sample is part of a study of blood T cell repertoires in COVID-19. In the original analysis: Reference gene primer amplification gave estimated nucleated cell counts. Method: immunoSEQ multiplex PCR; TCRdb's copy keeps in-frame clones and lacks some. For V, J and clone size, that table is used; D and trimming come from the DNA. This sample yields approximately 260,000 clones, of which roughly 85% are seen a single time; 4.6% belongs to the top ten. Germline CDR1 is SGHRS and CDR2 is YFSETQ. There are 15 residues in the CDR3. Unmatched junction bases numbered 3, after V lost 4 bases and J lost 4 bases.

V gene TRBV5-1 combines with J gene TRBJ2-5, with TRBD2 matching over 14 bases. This receptor was taken from a man aged 55 to 70 who had recovered from COVID-19. Sequenced input: peripheral blood. CDR3 nucleotides: TGCGCCAGCAGCGAGGGACTAGCGGGAGTAGAGACCCAGTACTTC. This codes for CASSEGLAGVETQYF.